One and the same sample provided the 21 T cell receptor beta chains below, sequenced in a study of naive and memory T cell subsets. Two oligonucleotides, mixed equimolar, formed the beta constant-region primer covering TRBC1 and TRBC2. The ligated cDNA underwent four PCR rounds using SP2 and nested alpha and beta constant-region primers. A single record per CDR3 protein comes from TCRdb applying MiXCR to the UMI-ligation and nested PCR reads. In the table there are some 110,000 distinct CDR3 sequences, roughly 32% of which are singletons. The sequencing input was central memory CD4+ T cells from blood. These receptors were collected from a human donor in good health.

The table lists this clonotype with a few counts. Written as DNA, the CDR3 is TGTGCCAGCAGCCAAGATAATGTCAACGGGCAGCCCCAGCATTTT. It yields the protein CASSQDNVNGQPQHF. This rearrangement joins TRBV4-2 to TRBJ1-5; D is uncertain. The V gene lost 0 bases and the J gene lost 7 bases, with 13 bases spanning the gap. The CDR3 has 15 amino acids. Germline lookup yields CDR1 LGHNA and CDR2 YNFKEQ.

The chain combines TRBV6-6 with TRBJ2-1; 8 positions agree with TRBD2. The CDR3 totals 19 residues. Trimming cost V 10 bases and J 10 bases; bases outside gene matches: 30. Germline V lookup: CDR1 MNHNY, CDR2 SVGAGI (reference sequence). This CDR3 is CATGMWDIRHPGLGKEQFF. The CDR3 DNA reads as TGTGCCACCGGGATGTGGGACATTAGACACCCGGGACTAGGAAAGGAGCAGTTCTTC.

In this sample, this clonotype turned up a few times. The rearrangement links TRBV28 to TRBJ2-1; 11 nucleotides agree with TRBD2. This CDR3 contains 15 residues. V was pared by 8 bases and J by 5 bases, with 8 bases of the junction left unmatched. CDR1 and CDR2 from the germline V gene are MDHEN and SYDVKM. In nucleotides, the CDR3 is TGTGCCAGCCAACCTCTAGCGGGAGGCAACAATGAGCAGTTCTTC. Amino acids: CASQPLAGGNNEQFF.

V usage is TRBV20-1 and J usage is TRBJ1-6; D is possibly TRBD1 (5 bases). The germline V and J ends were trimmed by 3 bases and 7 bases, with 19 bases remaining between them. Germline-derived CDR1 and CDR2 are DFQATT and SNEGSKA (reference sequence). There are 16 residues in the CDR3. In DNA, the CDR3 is TGCAGTGCTAGTTCACAGGACGGGTCGCAAAATTCACCCCTCCACTTT. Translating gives CSASSQDGSQNSPLHF.

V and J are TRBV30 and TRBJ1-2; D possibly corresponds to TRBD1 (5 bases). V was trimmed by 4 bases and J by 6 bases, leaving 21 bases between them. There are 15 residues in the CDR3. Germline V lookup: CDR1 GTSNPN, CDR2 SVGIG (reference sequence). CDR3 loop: CAWKPIPPGPDGYTF. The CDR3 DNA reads TGTGCCTGGAAGCCGATTCCCCCAGGGCCAGATGGCTACACCTTC.

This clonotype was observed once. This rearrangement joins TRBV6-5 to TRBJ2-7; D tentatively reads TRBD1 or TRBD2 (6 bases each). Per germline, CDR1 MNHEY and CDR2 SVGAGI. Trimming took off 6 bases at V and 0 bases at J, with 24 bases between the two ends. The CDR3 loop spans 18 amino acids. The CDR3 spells CASSPSGVDGSLSYEQYF. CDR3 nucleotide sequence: TGTGCCAGCAGCCCCTCAGGGGTTGACGGGAGTCTCTCCTACGAGCAGTACTTC.

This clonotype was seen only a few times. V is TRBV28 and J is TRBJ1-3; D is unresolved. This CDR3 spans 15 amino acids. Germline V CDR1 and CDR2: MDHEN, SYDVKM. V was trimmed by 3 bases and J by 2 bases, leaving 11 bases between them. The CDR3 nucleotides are TGTGCCAGCAGTTTTATCGGGAGGACTGGAAACACCATATATTTT. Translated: CASSFIGRTGNTIYF.

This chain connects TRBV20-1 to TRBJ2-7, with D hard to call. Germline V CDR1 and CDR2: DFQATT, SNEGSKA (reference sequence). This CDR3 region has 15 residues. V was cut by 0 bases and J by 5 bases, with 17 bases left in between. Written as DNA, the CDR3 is TGCAGTGCTAGAGATTCCCAGACCCAACGGGACGAGCAGTACTTC. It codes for CSARDSQTQRDEQYF.

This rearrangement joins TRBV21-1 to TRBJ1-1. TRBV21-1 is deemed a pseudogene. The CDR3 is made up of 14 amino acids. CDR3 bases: TGTGCCAGCAGCCCAGACGCTTTGAACACTGAAGCTTTCTTT. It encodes CASSPDALNTEAFF.

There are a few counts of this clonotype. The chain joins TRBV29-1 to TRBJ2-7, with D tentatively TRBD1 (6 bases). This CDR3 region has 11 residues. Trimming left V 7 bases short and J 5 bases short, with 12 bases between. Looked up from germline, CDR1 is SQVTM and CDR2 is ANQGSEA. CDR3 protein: CSGGQIHEQYF. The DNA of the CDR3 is TGCAGCGGAGGACAGATCCACGAGCAGTACTTC.

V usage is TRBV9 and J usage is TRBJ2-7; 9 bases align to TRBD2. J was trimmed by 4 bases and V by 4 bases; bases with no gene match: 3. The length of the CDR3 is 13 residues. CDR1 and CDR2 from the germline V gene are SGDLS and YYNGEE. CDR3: CASSRREGYEQYF. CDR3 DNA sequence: TGTGCCAGCAGCCGGCGGGAGGGATACGAGCAGTACTTC.

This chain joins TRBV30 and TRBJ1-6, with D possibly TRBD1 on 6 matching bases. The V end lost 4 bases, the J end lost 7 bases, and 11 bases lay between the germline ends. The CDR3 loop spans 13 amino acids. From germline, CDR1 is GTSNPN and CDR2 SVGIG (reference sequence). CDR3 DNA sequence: TGTGCCTGGACGCGGACAGCCAATTCACCCCTCCACTTT. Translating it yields CAWTRTANSPLHF.

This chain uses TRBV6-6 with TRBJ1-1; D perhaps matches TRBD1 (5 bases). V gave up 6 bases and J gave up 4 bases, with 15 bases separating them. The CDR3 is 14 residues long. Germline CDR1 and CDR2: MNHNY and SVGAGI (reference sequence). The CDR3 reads CASRVPRAGTEAFF. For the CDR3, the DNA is TGTGCCAGCAGAGTGCCCAGGGCGGGCACTGAAGCTTTCTTT.

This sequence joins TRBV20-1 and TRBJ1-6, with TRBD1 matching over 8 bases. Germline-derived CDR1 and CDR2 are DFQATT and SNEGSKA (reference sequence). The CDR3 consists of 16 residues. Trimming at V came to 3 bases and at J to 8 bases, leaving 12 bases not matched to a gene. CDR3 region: CSARPPRQGLHSPLHF. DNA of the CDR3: TGCAGTGCTAGGCCCCCAAGACAGGGGTTGCATTCACCCCTCCACTTT.

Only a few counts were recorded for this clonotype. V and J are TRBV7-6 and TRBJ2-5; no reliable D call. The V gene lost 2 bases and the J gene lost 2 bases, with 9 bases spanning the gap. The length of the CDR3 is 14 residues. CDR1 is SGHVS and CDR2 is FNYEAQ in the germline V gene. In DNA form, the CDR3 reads TGTGCCAGCAGCTTAAGTTTGGCACAAGAGACCCAGTACTTC. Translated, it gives CASSLSLAQETQYF.

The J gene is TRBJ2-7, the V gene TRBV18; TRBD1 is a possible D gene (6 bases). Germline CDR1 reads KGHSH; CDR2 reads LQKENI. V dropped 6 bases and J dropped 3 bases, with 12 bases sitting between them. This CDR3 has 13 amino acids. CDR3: CASSGAQGYEQYF. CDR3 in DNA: TGTGCCAGCTCCGGGGCACAGGGCTACGAGCAGTACTTC.

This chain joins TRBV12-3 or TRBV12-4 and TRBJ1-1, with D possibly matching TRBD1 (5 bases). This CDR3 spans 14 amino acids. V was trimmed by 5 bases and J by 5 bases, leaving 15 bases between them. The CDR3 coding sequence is TGTGCCAGCAGTCCAAGGAGGGGAAAGACTGAAGCTTTCTTT. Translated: CASSPRRGKTEAFF.

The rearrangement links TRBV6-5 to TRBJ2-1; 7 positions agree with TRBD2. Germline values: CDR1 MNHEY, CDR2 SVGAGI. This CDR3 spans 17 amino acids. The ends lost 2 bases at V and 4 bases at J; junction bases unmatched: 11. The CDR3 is CASSYRGLAEAYNEQFF. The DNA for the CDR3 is TGTGCCAGCAGTTACCGGGGTCTAGCGGAGGCTTACAATGAGCAGTTCTTC.

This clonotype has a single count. The CDR3 sequence: CASSKSGTGGGRNYGYTF. In DNA form, the CDR3 reads TGTGCCAGCAGCAAGTCCGGGACAGGAGGCGGCCGAAACTATGGCTACACCTTC. The chain couples TRBV3-1 to TRBJ1-2, with 8 bases fitting TRBD1. In germline, CDR1 is LGHDT, CDR2 YNNKEL (reference sequence). The CDR3 extends over 18 amino acids. Trimming took 5 bases from V and 2 from J; bases not matched to a gene: 16.

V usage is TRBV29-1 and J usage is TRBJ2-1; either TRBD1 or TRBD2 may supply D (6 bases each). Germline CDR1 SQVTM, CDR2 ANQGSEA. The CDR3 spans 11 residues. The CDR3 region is CNIGGLNEQFF. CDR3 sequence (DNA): TGCAACATTGGGGGGCTGAATGAGCAGTTCTTC.

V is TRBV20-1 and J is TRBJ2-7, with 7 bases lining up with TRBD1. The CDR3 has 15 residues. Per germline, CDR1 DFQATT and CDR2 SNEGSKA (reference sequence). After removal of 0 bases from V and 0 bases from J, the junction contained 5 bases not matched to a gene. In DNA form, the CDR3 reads TGCAGTGCTAGAGAGGTCCGGGACAGCTCCTACGAGCAGTACTTC. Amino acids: CSAREVRDSSYEQYF.